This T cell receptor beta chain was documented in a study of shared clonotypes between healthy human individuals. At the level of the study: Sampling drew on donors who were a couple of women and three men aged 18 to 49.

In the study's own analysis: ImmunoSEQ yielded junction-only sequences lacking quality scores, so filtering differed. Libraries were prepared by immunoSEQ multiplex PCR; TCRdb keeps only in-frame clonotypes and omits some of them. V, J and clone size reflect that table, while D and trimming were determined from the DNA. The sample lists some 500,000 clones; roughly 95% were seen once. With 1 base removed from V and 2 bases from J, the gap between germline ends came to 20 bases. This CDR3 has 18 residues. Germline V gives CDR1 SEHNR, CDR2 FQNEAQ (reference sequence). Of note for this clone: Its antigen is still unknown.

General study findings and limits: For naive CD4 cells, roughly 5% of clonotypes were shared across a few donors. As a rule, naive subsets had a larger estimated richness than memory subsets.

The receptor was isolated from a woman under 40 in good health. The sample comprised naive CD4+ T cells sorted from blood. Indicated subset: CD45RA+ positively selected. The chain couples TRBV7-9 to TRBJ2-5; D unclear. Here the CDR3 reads CASSLGLIWGTLQETQYF. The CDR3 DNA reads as TGTGCCAGCAGCTTAGGTTTGATCTGGGGTACCCTACAAGAGACCCAGTACTTC.